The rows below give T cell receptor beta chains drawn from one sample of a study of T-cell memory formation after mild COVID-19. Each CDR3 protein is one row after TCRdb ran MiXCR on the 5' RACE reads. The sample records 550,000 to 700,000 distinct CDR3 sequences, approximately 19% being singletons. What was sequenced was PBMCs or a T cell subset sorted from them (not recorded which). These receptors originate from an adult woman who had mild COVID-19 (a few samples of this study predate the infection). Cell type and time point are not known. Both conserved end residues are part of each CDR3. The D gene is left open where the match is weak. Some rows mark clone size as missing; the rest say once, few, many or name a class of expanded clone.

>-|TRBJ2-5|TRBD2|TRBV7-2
CASRPSTALAGGFKTQYF
TGTGCCAGCAGGCCCAGCACAGCCTTAGCGGGGGGCTTTAAGACCCAGTACTTC
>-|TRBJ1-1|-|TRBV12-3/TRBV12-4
CASSSSRRGVTNTEAFF
TGTGCCAGCAGTTCAAGCCGACGAGGGGTCACCAACACTGAAGCTTTCTTT
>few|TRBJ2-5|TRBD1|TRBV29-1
CSVEGLWTGVETQYF
TGCAGCGTTGAAGGTCTTTGGACAGGGGTGGAGACCCAGTACTTC
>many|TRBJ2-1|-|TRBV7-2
CASSPTLASEQFF
TGTGCCAGCAGCCCCACCCTAGCGAGTGAGCAGTTCTTC
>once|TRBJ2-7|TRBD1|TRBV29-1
CSVEGPQGTYEQYF
TGCAGCGTTGAGGGGCCACAGGGGACCTACGAGCAGTACTTC
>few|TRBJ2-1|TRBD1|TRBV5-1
CASSLVWDRGNEQFF
TGCGCCAGCAGCTTGGTGTGGGACAGGGGGAATGAGCAGTTCTTC
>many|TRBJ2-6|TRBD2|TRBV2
CASNRLAVDSGANVLTF
TGTGCCAGCAATCGACTAGCGGTAGACTCTGGGGCCAACGTCCTGACTTTC
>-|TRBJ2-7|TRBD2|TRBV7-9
CASSLRLAATYEQYF
TGTGCCAGCAGCTTAAGACTAGCGGCTACCTACGAGCAGTACTTC
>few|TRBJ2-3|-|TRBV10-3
CAIRDRGLADTQYF
TGTGCCATCAGGGATAGGGGGTTGGCAGATACGCAGTATTTT
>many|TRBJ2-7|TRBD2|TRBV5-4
CASSPGGAGGTYEQYF
TGTGCCAGCAGCCCTGGGGGAGCGGGAGGGACCTACGAGCAGTACTTC
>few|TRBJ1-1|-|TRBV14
CASSQDRPLNTEAFF
TGTGCCAGCAGCCAAGACAGGCCTTTGAACACTGAAGCTTTCTTT
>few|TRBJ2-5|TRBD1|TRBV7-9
CASSATGGKLETQYF
TGTGCCAGCAGCGCGACAGGGGGAAAACTGGAGACCCAGTACTTC
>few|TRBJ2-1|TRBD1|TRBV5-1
CASSGTGVNEQFF
TGCGCCAGCAGCGGGACAGGGGTCAATGAGCAGTTCTTC
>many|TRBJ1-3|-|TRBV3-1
CASSDRTGNTIYF
TGTGCCAGCAGCGATCGGACAGGAAACACCATATATTTT
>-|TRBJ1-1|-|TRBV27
CASSNFAQDTEAFF
TGTGCCAGCAGTAACTTCGCCCAGGACACTGAAGCTTTCTTT
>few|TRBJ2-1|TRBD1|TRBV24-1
CATSPGQGYNEQFF
TGTGCCACATCTCCGGGACAGGGCTACAATGAGCAGTTCTTC
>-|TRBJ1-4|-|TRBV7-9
CASSFDPGGYNEKLFF
TGTGCCAGCAGCTTCGATCCGGGAGGATATAATGAAAAACTGTTTTTT